Here is one TCR beta chain with its context. The sample holds one count of this clonotype. The antigen it recognizes is unknown. Base-call qualities are not available, and no considerably larger clone is one nucleotide away. A lone read gives weak evidence. The library was built by means of 5' RACE. Sequencing relied on an Illumina HiSeq 2500. The second PCR ran for about 7 to 11 cycles and used a J-beta primer mix along with a sample-barcoded 5' primer. Each TCR beta cDNA molecule received a unique molecular identifier from a template-switch 5' adaptor carrying 12 random nucleotides. Each sample yielded at least 3 million CDR3-containing paired-end reads. The Mint cDNA synthesis kit, primed by a TRBC-specific oligonucleotide, was used to synthesize first-strand cDNA from all RNA. Following uracil-DNA glycosylase treatment, all cDNA underwent a first 18-cycle PCR with the universal primers M1SS and BC2_uni_R. The original methods were these. Normalization of each sample was performed by random selection of 1 million high-quality reads, each carrying a distinct molecular identifier. Instead of being binned into consensus sequences, reads that shared molecular identifiers were thrown out. CDR3 identification, clonotype clustering and error correction used MiTCR with a Q25 quality threshold and the strictest error-elimination algorithm. A nonparametric unseen species model with Euler transformation was used to estimate lower-bound total TCR beta diversity. The public reads were reprocessed in TCRdb via fastp at Q25 and MiXCR, keeping in-frame beta chains. Here each entry gathers all rows of one CDR3 protein and keeps the most common genes and DNA. The V and J calls were determined by TCRdb, not by the authors. The sample data list fewer than 950,000 distinct CDR3 sequences, and 40% to 65% of these were observed just once. Around 40% of the sample is taken by the ten largest.

Systemically healthy Caucasian individuals from Russia, over 30 in total and aged about 6 to 95 years, were included as donors. Roughly 10 milliliters of peripheral blood were drawn from each donor into EDTA-treated Vacutainer tubes. Ficoll-Paque density-gradient centrifugation was used to isolate PBMCs, with at least 7 million obtained per sample. Trizol reagent was used to extract total RNA from the PBMCs, yielding at least 5 micrograms per sample. The percentages of naive CD45RAhigh/CD27high T cells were determined by flow cytometry on a PBMC aliquot from every donor. The sample comes from a study of blood T cells in healthy people across ages (dated by TCRdb to about 2015). Some background on the complete study: In model experiments, template switching captured about one uniquely barcoded TCR beta cDNA molecule for every two T cells. The study measured age-related changes in TCR beta repertoire diversity using deep sequencing normalized with unique cDNA molecular identifiers. The study analyzed two additional independent replicas of 1 million unique cDNA reads from the same blood draw for two donors, one aged 18 to 30 and one aged 80 or older. Four age groups were formed from the donors: young (average approximately 15 years), middle-aged (more than 35), aged (more than 55) and long-lived (around 80). Donors of different ages were randomly distributed across sequencing lanes to avoid experimental bias. What the study reported, not specific to this receptor: Compared with the aged group, more naive CD4+ T cells, fewer expanded clones and increased TCR diversity were shown by the long-lived group, suggesting age selection. Because profiling used bulk unsorted PBMCs, naive and antigen-experienced compartments could not be compared conclusively. Observed TCR beta diversity per million T cells fell roughly linearly with age, and a significant reduction was already apparent by age roughly 40. A strong correlation was found between observed TCR beta diversity and the percentage of naive T cells measured by flow cytometry. Total diversity estimates from one million sequenced T cells were considered lower bounds and underestimates. The CMV infection status of donors was not known, potentially confounding age-related changes in expanded clonotypes.

V loses 0 bases of germline sequence and J loses 0 bases, and the interval between the two ends is 11 bases. CDR1 and CDR2 were assigned from the germline V gene (reference sequence) as LNHNV and YYDKDF. The CDR3, from cysteine to phenylalanine, totals 16 residues. Only CDR3 DNA remains: 48 bases, in frame from the first base. The chain is made from TRBV15 and TRBJ1-2, with no confident D gene call. The sample taken for sequencing was blood. This TCR was recovered from a man older than 75 in good health. The nucleotides read TGTGCCACCAGCAGAGATCGGGAGATAGCTAACTATGGCTACACCTTC. This sequence encodes CATSRDREIANYGYTF.